The rows below give T cell receptor beta chains drawn from one sample of a study of a mutant IDH1 vaccine in newly diagnosed glioma. Data came from immunoSEQ multiplex PCR; TCRdb stores just in-frame clones and leaves some out. Of tens of thousands of clones in the sample, 76% are singletons; the top ten hold less than 5.5%. No cognate antigen is known for these TCRs. This material consisted of PBMCs, taken from a glioma patient whose treatment included an IDH1 peptide vaccine. All receptors come from a middle-aged woman with glioma. Some clones in this sample may be carry-over from other donors' samples. Each CDR3 is given with its conserved first and last residue. D genes are given only for firm matches. Clone size is shown for a subset of rows, as once, few, many or a class of expanded clone.

v_call: TRBV25-1; clone_size: -; d_call: -; j_call: TRBJ2-4; cdr3_nt: TGTGCCAGCAGTCCACCGGGGGTAGCCAAAAACATTCAGTACTTC; cdr3_aa: CASSPPGVAKNIQYF
v_call: TRBV20-1; clone_size: -; d_call: -; j_call: TRBJ1-1; cdr3_nt: TGCAGTGCCGTCATTACCCCACAAGCTTTCTTT; cdr3_aa: CSAVITPQAFF
v_call: TRBV27; clone_size: once; d_call: TRBD1; j_call: TRBJ1-3; cdr3_nt: TGTGCCAGCAGTTTAAGAGGACAGGGGGGAAACACCATATATTTT; cdr3_aa: CASSLRGQGGNTIYF
v_call: TRBV30; clone_size: few; d_call: TRBD1; j_call: TRBJ1-5; cdr3_nt: TGTGCCTGTTCTACCGGGACAGGGGATCAGCCCCAGCATTTT; cdr3_aa: CACSTGTGDQPQHF
v_call: TRBV28; clone_size: -; d_call: -; j_call: TRBJ1-5; cdr3_nt: TGTGCCAGCAGCCAGGGATTCGATCAGCCCCAGCATTTT; cdr3_aa: CASSQGFDQPQHF
v_call: TRBV7-2; clone_size: few; d_call: -; j_call: TRBJ1-6; cdr3_nt: TGTGCCAGCAGTTTGGGGGGTTCACCCCTCCACTTT; cdr3_aa: CASSLGGSPLHF
v_call: TRBV13; clone_size: -; d_call: TRBD1; j_call: TRBJ2-7; cdr3_nt: TGTGCCAGCAGCGCAGGGGGATCGGGTGACGAGCAGTACTTC; cdr3_aa: CASSAGGSGDEQYF
v_call: TRBV12-5; clone_size: -; d_call: -; j_call: TRBJ2-5; cdr3_nt: TGTGCTAGTGGTTCTCCCCGTCAGACCCAGTACTTC; cdr3_aa: CASGSPRQTQYF
v_call: TRBV10-1; clone_size: -; d_call: -; j_call: TRBJ2-3; cdr3_nt: TGCGCCAGCAGTGAACTAGCGTGGGGGCCAGCTACGCAGTATTTT; cdr3_aa: CASSELAWGPATQYF
v_call: TRBV15; clone_size: -; d_call: -; j_call: TRBJ2-3; cdr3_nt: TGTGCCACCAGCAGAGGAAAGTCCCCCTCCACAGATACGCAGTATTTT; cdr3_aa: CATSRGKSPSTDTQYF
v_call: TRBV27; clone_size: -; d_call: -; j_call: TRBJ2-7; cdr3_nt: TGTGCCAGCAGTTGGGGGCACGAGCAGTACTTC; cdr3_aa: CASSWGHEQYF
v_call: TRBV4-3; clone_size: -; d_call: -; j_call: TRBJ1-5; cdr3_nt: TGCGCCAGCAGCCTTACCTCAGGCCAGCCCCAGCATTTT; cdr3_aa: CASSLTSGQPQHF
v_call: TRBV9; clone_size: -; d_call: -; j_call: TRBJ2-1; cdr3_nt: TGTGCCAGCACCCTGGGGCCGAGCTCCTACAATGAGCAGTTCTTC; cdr3_aa: CASTLGPSSYNEQFF
v_call: TRBV9; clone_size: few; d_call: -; j_call: TRBJ1-4; cdr3_nt: TGTGCCAGCAGCGCAGACAGGACATACGCGCAAAAACTGTTTTTT; cdr3_aa: CASSADRTYAQKLFF
v_call: TRBV5-1; clone_size: -; d_call: -; j_call: TRBJ2-3; cdr3_nt: TGCGCCAGCAGCTTGGGAGCGGGTAGCACAGATACGCAGTATTTT; cdr3_aa: CASSLGAGSTDTQYF
v_call: TRBV27; clone_size: once; d_call: -; j_call: TRBJ1-2; cdr3_nt: TGTGCCAGCAGAAGGACATTAGTGGGCGGCTACACCTTC; cdr3_aa: CASRRTLVGGYTF
v_call: TRBV7-9; clone_size: -; d_call: -; j_call: TRBJ1-1; cdr3_nt: TGTGCCAGCAGCTTATTTGAGCAGACTGAAGCTTTCTTT; cdr3_aa: CASSLFEQTEAFF
v_call: TRBV5-1; clone_size: -; d_call: -; j_call: TRBJ1-6; cdr3_nt: TGCGCCAGCAGCTTGGCTGGGGCAACGGGTAATTCACCCCTCCACTTT; cdr3_aa: CASSLAGATGNSPLHF
v_call: TRBV5-1; clone_size: few; d_call: -; j_call: TRBJ1-3; cdr3_nt: TGCGCCAGCAGCTTGGAAAGCCCTGGAAACACCATATATTTT; cdr3_aa: CASSLESPGNTIYF
v_call: TRBV25-1; clone_size: once; d_call: -; j_call: TRBJ2-7; cdr3_nt: TGTGCCAGCAGTGCCGGACTCCTTTCGGGGCAGTACTTC; cdr3_aa: CASSAGLLSGQYF
v_call: TRBV6-5; clone_size: once; d_call: -; j_call: TRBJ1-1; cdr3_nt: TGTGCCAGCAGTTCCGCCACCGAGGCTGAAGCTTTCTTT; cdr3_aa: CASSSATEAEAFF
v_call: TRBV6-5; clone_size: -; d_call: -; j_call: TRBJ1-3; cdr3_nt: TGTGCCAGCAGGACTACAGAGCAAGGAAACACCATATATTTT; cdr3_aa: CASRTTEQGNTIYF
v_call: TRBV7-2; clone_size: -; d_call: -; j_call: TRBJ2-7; cdr3_nt: TGTGCCAGCAGCCGAGGGGGGGCCCAATACGAGCAGTACTTC; cdr3_aa: CASSRGGAQYEQYF